This T cell receptor (beta chain) was recovered during a study of cytomegalovirus exposure and HLA in healthy donors. 13 Jbeta primers and 60 Vbeta primers were used for the PCR. The protocol was immunoSEQ multiplex PCR, while the TCRdb copy is restricted to in-frame clones and leaves out a portion. The repertoire holds over 65,000 clones, with approximately 71% as singletons. Study-level points and caveats: Listed as cytomegalovirus-associated were 150 to 200 TCR beta chains. Later work found most CMV-associated TCR beta chains apparently HLA-restricted.

This clone showed up just once. Its specificity is not known. This sequence was found in a woman aged 40 to 50 in good health and CMV-seronegative. The sequenced sample consisted of PBMCs.

DNA of the CDR3: TGTGCCAGTAGTATAGATCAGATTTATAATTCACCCCTCCACTTT. Protein product: CASSIDQIYNSPLHF. The chain employs TRBV19 and TRBJ1-6; D remains ambiguous. CDR1 and CDR2 (germline): LNHDA, SQIVND (reference sequence). This CDR3 contains 15 residues. V lost 0 bases to trimming and J lost 4 bases, with 7 bases between them.